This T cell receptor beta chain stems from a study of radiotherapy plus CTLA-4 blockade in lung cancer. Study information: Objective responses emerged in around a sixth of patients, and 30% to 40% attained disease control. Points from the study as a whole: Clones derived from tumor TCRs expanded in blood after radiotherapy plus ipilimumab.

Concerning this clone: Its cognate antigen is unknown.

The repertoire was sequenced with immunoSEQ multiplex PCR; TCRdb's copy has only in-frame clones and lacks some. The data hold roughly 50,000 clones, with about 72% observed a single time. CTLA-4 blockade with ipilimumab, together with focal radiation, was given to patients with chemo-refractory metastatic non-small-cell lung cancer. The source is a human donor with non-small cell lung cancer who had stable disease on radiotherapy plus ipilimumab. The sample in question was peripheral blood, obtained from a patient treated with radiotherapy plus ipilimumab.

For the CDR3, the DNA is TGTGCCAGCGCGCCTACGGGACCGGTTGGTACCCAGTACTTC. Translated: CASAPTGPVGTQYF. The chain recombines TRBV18 with TRBJ2-5, with D perhaps matching TRBD1 or TRBD2 (5 bases each). CDR1 and CDR2 from the germline V gene are KGHSH and LQKENI. Trimming left V 8 bases short and J 8 bases short, with 21 bases between. The CDR3 runs 14 residues.